A single sample is the source of the 3 T cell receptor beta chains below, sequenced in a study of T cell responses to AZD1222 COVID-19 vaccine. Profiling relied on immunoSEQ multiplex PCR, and the TCRdb table lists in-frame clones only, not all of them. The table records about 190,000 clones, around 92% of them present only once. The sequencing used peripheral blood, collected on day 0 of AZD1222 vaccination. The source of these receptors is an adult in good health.

The rearrangement links TRBV6-5 to TRBJ1-5, with D hard to call. Germline loops: CDR1 MNHEY, CDR2 SVGAGI. The CDR3 runs to 13 residues. V lost 2 bases, J lost 7 bases, and 9 bases lay in between. The CDR3 loop is CASSYEEGQPQHF. The CDR3 DNA sequence: TGTGCCAGCAGTTACGAGGAGGGACAGCCCCAGCATTTT.

The rearrangement joins TRBV9 to TRBJ2-1; D gene uncertain. Trimming removed 0 bases from V and 8 bases from J, with 6 bases in between. Germline loops: CDR1 SGDLS, CDR2 YYNGEE. CDR3 size: 12 residues. This CDR3 reads CASSVVEDEQFF. CDR3 coding DNA: TGTGCCAGCAGCGTAGTTGAGGATGAGCAGTTCTTC. The variable domain in full, with the rest retrieved from reference TRBV9 and TRBJ2-1, is DSGVTQTPKHLITATGQRVTLRCSPRSGDLSVYWYQQSLDQGLQFLIQYYNGEERAKGNILERFSAQQFPDLHSELNLSSLELGDSALYFCASSVVEDEQFFGPGTRLTVL.

This chain uses TRBV5-1 with TRBJ1-4; 7 nucleotides align to TRBD1. The CDR3 covers 14 residues. Germline values: CDR1 SGHRS, CDR2 YFSETQ. Trimming took 4 bases from V and 4 from J; bases not matched to a gene: 4. CDR3 loop: CASSLGGVNEKLFF. The DNA of the CDR3 is TGCGCCAGCAGCCTAGGGGGCGTTAATGAAAAACTGTTTTTT.